The sequence of this TCR beta chain was determined in a study of cytomegalovirus exposure and HLA in healthy donors. Overall study findings and caveats: Accurate prediction of most subjects' HLA-A and HLA-B alleles from TCR beta sequences was reported. Some TCR beta chains (around 180 of them) were listed as cytomegalovirus-associated. An ancestry cluster, one associated with Asian ancestry, reportedly showed fewer N-insertions than the approximately 660-donor mean in a later analysis.

V shed 4 bases, J shed 9 bases, and the junction held 15 bases outside the gene matches. Germline assignment: CDR1 SGHNT and CDR2 YYREEE (reference sequence). The CDR3 contains 15 residues. Points on this clone: Its specificity is unknown.

The primer mix had 60 Vbeta and 13 Jbeta primers. Produced via immunoSEQ multiplex PCR; TCRdb's table is partial and in-frame only. The profile shows 90,000 to 120,000 clones, roughly 71% of them singletons. Specimen: PBMCs. The sequence was obtained from a man aged 35 to 55 in good health and CMV-seropositive. The chain joins TRBV5-4 to TRBJ1-1, with TRBD1 identical over 7 bases. As DNA, the CDR3 is TGTGCCAGCAGCGGGTCCTCGACAGGGACTTTTAAAGCTTTCTTT. Translating it yields CASSGSSTGTFKAFF.